Following are 14 T cell receptor beta chains from one sample sequenced in a study of CD8 T cells in ankylosing spondylitis. TCRdb ran MiXCR on the 5' RACE reads and lists one entry per CDR3 protein. The sample holds approximately 190,000 distinct CDR3 sequences, around 13% seen once. Sequenced: blood, either unsorted or a sorted T cell fraction (not recorded which). Receptor source: a female donor with ankylosing spondylitis or in good health (not recorded which).

In the case of this clonotype: A much larger clone lies one base from this, so it may be a read error. The conserved phenylalanine or tryptophan is not found at the CDR3 terminus, so this likely reflects a read error. The CDR3 region is CASSRSGTSTGELFS. The DNA for the CDR3 is TGTGCCAGCAGTAGGTCCGGGACTAGTACCGGGGAGCTGTTTTCT. This chain uses TRBV12-3 or TRBV12-4 with TRBJ2-2, with 8 positions matching TRBD2. This CDR3 comprises 15 residues. The trim removed 5 bases at V and 5 bases at J, leaving 7 bases unmatched.

This clonotype was counted ten times or more. The chain combines TRBV7-8 with TRBJ2-1; 8 nucleotides line up with TRBD2. V trimming: 1 base; J trimming: 8 bases; junction bases outside the gene matches: 13. Germline lookup yields CDR1 SGHVS and CDR2 FQNEAQ. There are 17 residues in the CDR3. DNA for the CDR3: TGTGCCAGCAGCTTAGTAGGGACTAGTCGGAGCCTGGATGAGCAGTTCTTC. It yields the protein CASSLVGTSRSLDEQFF.

The J gene is TRBJ2-3, the V gene TRBV7-9; 7 nucleotides align to TRBD1. The J segment lost 7 bases and the V segment lost 8 bases, leaving 18 bases of the junction unmatched. CDR1 is SEHNR and CDR2 is FQNEAQ in the germline V gene (reference sequence). This CDR3 region has 16 residues. The CDR3 DNA follows: TGTGCCAGCTCTATGGCGGACCAGGGGGAATACCATACGCAGTATTTT. This gives the protein CASSMADQGEYHTQYF.

This clonotype has only a few counts. The chain links TRBV11-3 to TRBJ2-1, with a tentative D call TRBD2 (6 bases). Germline assignment: CDR1 SGHNT and CDR2 YENEEA. The CDR3 is made up of 15 amino acids. The V gene lost 2 bases and the J gene lost 4 bases, with 12 bases spanning the gap. CDR3 nucleotides: TGTGCCAGCAGCTTATTCCCGGGAGCGTACAATGAGCAGTTCTTC. The encoded protein is CASSLFPGAYNEQFF.

This clonotype appeared many times. This chain links TRBV6-2 or TRBV6-3 with TRBJ2-2; no reliable D call. The length of the CDR3 is 12 residues. The ends were cut back, 4 bases at V and 3 bases at J, with 3 bases in the middle. The germline CDR1 and CDR2 sequences are MNHEY and SVGEGT. CDR3 residues: CASSSYTGELFF. CDR3 coding DNA: TGTGCCAGCAGTTCATACACCGGGGAGCTGTTTTTT.

The table lists this clonotype with a few counts. The chain carries TRBV27 and TRBJ2-4, with 16 bases lining up with TRBD2. CDR1 and CDR2 from the germline V gene are MNHEY and SMNVEV (reference sequence). CDR3 length: 21 amino acids. V trimming: 8 bases; J trimming: 0 bases; junction bases outside the gene matches: 16. CDR3 DNA sequence: TGTGCCAGCCCCCATTTGCCGGGGACTAGCGGGAGGGGATTAGCCAAAAACATTCAGTACTTC. As protein: CASPHLPGTSGRGLAKNIQYF.

This clonotype was observed many times. The genes are TRBV3-1 and TRBJ2-1; TRBD2 matches 11 bases. CDR3 size: 15 residues. Germline V gene data show CDR1 as LGHDT and CDR2 as YNNKEL (reference sequence). J was trimmed by 8 bases and V by 3 bases; bases with no gene match: 6. DNA for the CDR3: TGTGCCAGCAGCCAGCTAGCGGGAGGCGGCGATGAGCAGTTCTTC. Its translation is CASSQLAGGGDEQFF.

This rearrangement joins TRBV5-1 to TRBJ2-7, with TRBD1 matching over 9 bases. The CDR3 loop spans 14 amino acids. V gave up 4 bases and J gave up 4 bases; unmatched junction bases: 6. Germline values: CDR1 SGHRS, CDR2 YFSETQ. The chain's CDR3 is CASSALGQGYEQYF. The CDR3, as DNA: TGCGCCAGCAGCGCACTGGGACAGGGTTACGAGCAGTACTTC.

The table lists this clonotype with many counts. The rearrangement uses TRBV7-8 and TRBJ1-5, with 7 bases lining up with TRBD1. Trimming removed 5 bases from V and 3 bases from J; junction bases left unmatched: 7. CDR1 and CDR2 from the germline V gene are SGHVS and FQNEAQ. CDR3 length: 15 residues. CDR3 sequence: CASSAWTGPNQPQHF. In DNA form, the CDR3 reads TGTGCCAGCAGCGCCTGGACAGGACCCAATCAGCCCCAGCATTTT.

V is TRBV20-1 and J is TRBJ1-4; possible D gene TRBD1, 5 bases. Germline-derived CDR1 and CDR2 are DFQATT and SNEGSKA (reference sequence). The CDR3 is made up of 16 amino acids. Trimming cost V 4 bases and J 7 bases, with 22 bases left between them. CDR3 in DNA: TGCAGTGCTAAGTGGGAAGCCGGGGCCCGACGTGAAAAACTGTTTTTT. Translated, it gives CSAKWEAGARREKLFF.

There are many counts of this clonotype. The chain combines TRBV20-1 with TRBJ2-2; TRBD1 is a possible D gene (6 bases). V was trimmed by 0 bases and J by 4 bases, leaving 9 bases between them. Germline lookup yields CDR1 DFQATT and CDR2 SNEGSKA (reference sequence). The CDR3 has 14 amino acids. The CDR3 reads CSARDQGTTGELFF. Here the CDR3 DNA reads TGCAGTGCTAGAGACCAGGGGACCACCGGGGAGCTGTTTTTT.

This clonotype has only a few counts. The V gene is TRBV30, the J gene TRBJ1-5, with unresolved D. Germline V gene lookup returns CDR1 GTSNPN and CDR2 SVGIG (reference sequence). V lost 8 bases and J lost 2, with 16 bases in between. This CDR3 is built from 14 residues. The CDR3 region is CALSSGIGNQPQHF. The CDR3 DNA follows: TGTGCCCTTTCCAGTGGAATCGGCAATCAGCCCCAGCATTTT.

There are many counts of this clonotype. The chain couples TRBV6-1 to TRBJ2-1; 9 nucleotides line up with TRBD1. The germline CDR1 and CDR2 sequences are MNHNS and SASEGT. Trimming at V came to 8 bases and at J to 4 bases, leaving 9 bases not matched to a gene. CDR3 length: 15 amino acids. CDR3 nucleotides: TGTGCCAGCCTCAACTGGGACAGGGCTTACAATGAGCAGTTCTTC. This sequence encodes CASLNWDRAYNEQFF.

About this clonotype: One base away lies a much larger clone, so this may be a sequencing read error. This chain joins TRBV6-4 and TRBJ2-3; TRBD2 aligns across 9 bases. Unmatched junction bases numbered 5, after V lost 0 bases and J lost 7 bases. The length of the CDR3 is 15 residues. In germline, CDR1 is MRHNA, CDR2 SNTAGT. CDR3: CASSDSAGGPNTQYF. The CDR3 region has the DNA TGTGCCAGCAGTGACTCGGCGGGAGGGCCGAATACGCAGTATTTT.